These 2 T cell receptor beta chains were sequenced from one sample in a study of T cells after yellow fever vaccination. TCRdb re-called the 5' RACE reads through MiXCR, storing one row per CDR3 protein. Among under 250,000 distinct CDR3 sequences, approximately 3.2% were seen once, and the ten largest hold 3.2%. This material consisted of CD4+ T cells sorted from PBMCs, taken 10 days after the yellow fever booster vaccination. The receptors stem from a man aged 18 to 30 who received the YFV17D yellow fever vaccine.

This clonotype has ten or more counts. The rearrangement joins TRBV4-1 to TRBJ2-4; TRBD2 aligns across 9 bases. Trimming cost V 0 bases and J 11 bases; bases outside gene matches: 2. The CDR3 totals 13 residues. The germline gives CDR1 MGHRA, CDR2 YSYEKL. The chain's CDR3 is CASSQEGTSLQYF. CDR3 nucleotide sequence: TGCGCCAGCAGCCAAGAGGGGACTAGCCTTCAGTACTTC.

This rearrangement joins TRBV7-3 to TRBJ2-1; 8 positions match TRBD2. V trimming: 4 bases; J trimming: 6 bases; junction bases outside the gene matches: 5. CDR3 size: 14 residues. Germline V CDR1 and CDR2: SGHTA, FQGTGA. The CDR3 spells CASSSWRGANEQFF. The CDR3 DNA reads TGTGCCAGCAGCTCCTGGCGGGGGGCCAATGAGCAGTTCTTC.